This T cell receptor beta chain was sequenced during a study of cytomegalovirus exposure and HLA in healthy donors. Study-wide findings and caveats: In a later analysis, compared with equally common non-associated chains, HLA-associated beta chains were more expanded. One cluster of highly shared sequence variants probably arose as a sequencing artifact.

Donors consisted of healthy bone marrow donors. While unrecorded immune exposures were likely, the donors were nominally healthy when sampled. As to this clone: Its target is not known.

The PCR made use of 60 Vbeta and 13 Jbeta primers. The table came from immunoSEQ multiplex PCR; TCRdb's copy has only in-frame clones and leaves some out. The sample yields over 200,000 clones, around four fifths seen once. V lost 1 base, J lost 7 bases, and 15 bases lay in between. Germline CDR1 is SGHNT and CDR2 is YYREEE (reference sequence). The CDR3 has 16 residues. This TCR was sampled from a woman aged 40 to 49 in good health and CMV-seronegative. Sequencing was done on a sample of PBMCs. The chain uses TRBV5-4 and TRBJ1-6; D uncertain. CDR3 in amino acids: CASSLSRGARNSPLHF. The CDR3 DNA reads TGTGCCAGCAGCTTGAGTCGGGGAGCCAGGAATTCACCCCTCCACTTT.